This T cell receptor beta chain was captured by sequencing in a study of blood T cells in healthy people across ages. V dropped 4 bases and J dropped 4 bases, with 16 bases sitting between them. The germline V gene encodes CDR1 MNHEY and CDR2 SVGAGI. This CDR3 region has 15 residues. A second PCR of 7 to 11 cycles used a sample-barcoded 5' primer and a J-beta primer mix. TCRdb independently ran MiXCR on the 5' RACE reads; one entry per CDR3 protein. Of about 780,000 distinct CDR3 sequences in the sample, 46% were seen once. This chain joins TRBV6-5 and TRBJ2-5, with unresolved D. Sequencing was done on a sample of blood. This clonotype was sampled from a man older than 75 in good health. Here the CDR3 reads CASSLVESQRETQYF. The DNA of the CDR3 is TGTGCCAGCAGTTTGGTCGAGTCCCAAAGAGAGACCCAGTACTTC.